The clone carrying this T cell receptor beta chain was observed a few times. Its specificity is not known. The sample belongs to a study of cytomegalovirus exposure and HLA in healthy donors. The study's findings and limits: Association of a missense DCLRE1C variant with TCR beta V- and J-gene trimming was reported in a later analysis. Roughly even sequencing depth across donors was the assumption behind the presence/absence analyses.

The V segment lost 4 bases and the J segment 3 bases; nucleotides outside the gene matches: 8. CDR1 is ENHRY, CDR2 SYGVKD, per germline. The CDR3 runs to 15 residues. With 60 Vbeta and 13 Jbeta primers, the PCR was carried out. TCRdb keeps only in-frame clones here, not all; method: immunoSEQ multiplex PCR. The profile covers roughly 180,000 clones, with roughly 81% appearing a single time and more than 4% taken by the ten largest. The V and J genes are TRBV10-3 and TRBJ2-5; 7 bases agree with TRBD2. Sequencing was done on a sample of PBMCs. The TCR originated in a girl between 10 and 17 years old in good health and CMV-seropositive. DNA of the CDR3: TGTGCCATCAGTGGGGGAGGCGGGAGAAAAGAGACCCAGTACTTC. Translating gives CAISGGGGRKETQYF.